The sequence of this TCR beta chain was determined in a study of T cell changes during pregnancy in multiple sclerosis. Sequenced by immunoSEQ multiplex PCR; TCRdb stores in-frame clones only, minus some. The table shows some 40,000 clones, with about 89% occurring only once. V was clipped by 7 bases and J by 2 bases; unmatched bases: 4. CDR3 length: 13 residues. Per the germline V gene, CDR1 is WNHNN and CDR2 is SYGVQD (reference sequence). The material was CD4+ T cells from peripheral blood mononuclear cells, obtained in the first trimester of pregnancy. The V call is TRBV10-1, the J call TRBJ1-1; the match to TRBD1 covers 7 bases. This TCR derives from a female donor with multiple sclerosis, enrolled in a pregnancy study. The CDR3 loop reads CASKGGGNTEAFF. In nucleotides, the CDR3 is TGCGCCAGCAAAGGGGGCGGTAACACTGAAGCTTTCTTT.